Listed below are T cell receptor beta chains from one sample, sequenced in a study of memory CD4+ T cells and cytomegalovirus serostatus. The repertoire was sequenced with immunoSEQ multiplex PCR; TCRdb's copy has only in-frame clones and lacks some. The sample holds some 60,000 clones, 80% to 85% seen once. The sample consisted of memory CD4+ T cells from blood. These TCRs come from an adult in good health and CMV-seronegative. Both conserved end residues are part of each CDR3. The order of the fields is CDR3 protein, CDR3 DNA, J gene, D gene, V gene, clone size. D genes are given only for firm matches. Size tells how often a clone was seen (once, few, many) or the class of an expanded clone, and some rows leave it out.

CASSFGNIAYEQYF	TGTGCCAGCAGCTTTGGGAATATCGCCTACGAGCAGTACTTC	TRBJ2-7	-	TRBV11-3	-
CSAQDYPAQYF	TGCAGTGCTCAGGACTACCCGGCCCAGTACTTC	TRBJ2-5	-	TRBV20-1	-
CASRPQRYGYTF	TGTGCCAGTAGACCCCAGAGATATGGCTACACCTTC	TRBJ1-2	-	TRBV19	-
CAWSAGGRRVSGNQPQHF	TGTGCCTGGAGTGCGGGAGGTAGACGCGTTTCAGGCAATCAGCCCCAGCATTTT	TRBJ1-5	-	TRBV30	few
CASSFDGNTGELFF	TGCGCCAGCAGCTTTGACGGGAACACCGGGGAGCTGTTTTTT	TRBJ2-2	-	TRBV5-1	-
CASSQEGTAGGYEQYF	TGCGCCAGCAGCCAAGAGGGGACAGCGGGGGGCTACGAGCAGTACTTC	TRBJ2-7	TRBD2	TRBV4-1	-
CASSRGTTNTGELFF	TGTGCCAGCAGCCGGGGGACAACGAACACCGGGGAGCTGTTTTTT	TRBJ2-2	-	TRBV6-5	-
CASSRAPLAGGMADTQYF	TGTGCCAGCAGCCGAGCCCCTTTAGCGGGAGGTATGGCGGATACGCAGTATTTT	TRBJ2-3	TRBD2	TRBV5-8	-
CATSSLGSSGRPYEQYF	TGTGCCACCAGCAGTTTGGGCTCTAGCGGGAGGCCGTACGAGCAGTACTTC	TRBJ2-7	TRBD2	TRBV15	once
CASSEFGEDGYTF	TGTGCCAGCAGTGAATTTGGGGAGGATGGCTACACCTTC	TRBJ1-2	-	TRBV6-1	-
CASSRISGRVSNEQFF	TGCGCCAGCAGCCGGATTAGCGGGAGGGTCTCTAATGAGCAGTTCTTC	TRBJ2-1	TRBD2	TRBV4-3	-
CASSIPGGKGYTF	TGTGCCAGCAGCATCCCAGGGGGCAAAGGCTACACCTTC	TRBJ1-2	TRBD1	TRBV27	-
CASSEGGRVNQPQHF	TGTGCCAGCAGCGAGGGGGGCAGGGTCAATCAGCCCCAGCATTTT	TRBJ1-5	-	TRBV9	once
CATSGDRTGVGYTF	TGTGCCACCAGCGGCGACCGGACAGGGGTGGGCTACACCTTC	TRBJ1-2	TRBD1	TRBV15	-
CASSQTSWGSDEQYF	TGCGCCAGCAGCCAAACATCGTGGGGGAGTGACGAGCAGTACTTC	TRBJ2-7	-	TRBV4-1	few
CASSGRQGAKSGAAEAFF	TGTGCCAGCAGTGGAAGGCAGGGGGCAAAAAGTGGGGCAGCTGAAGCTTTCTTT	TRBJ1-1	TRBD1	TRBV6-1	once
CATRTSGRAGGQFF	TGTGCCACCCGGACTAGCGGGAGGGCGGGGGGGCAGTTCTTC	TRBJ2-1	TRBD2	TRBV19	-
CASRDRGRGETQYF	TGTGCCAGTAGGGACAGGGGGCGCGGAGAGACCCAGTACTTC	TRBJ2-5	TRBD1	TRBV19	few
CASSPLIVGSNTEAFF	TGTGCCAGCAGCCCCCTAATCGTAGGGTCGAACACTGAAGCTTTCTTT	TRBJ1-1	-	TRBV7-2	-
CASSYGGQFNYGYTF	TGTGCCAGCAGTTATGGGGGACAGTTTAACTATGGCTACACCTTC	TRBJ1-2	TRBD1	TRBV6-5	-
CASSLERSQETQYF	TGTGCCAGCAGTTTAGAGCGGTCCCAAGAGACCCAGTACTTC	TRBJ2-5	-	TRBV28	-
CASSQGQIAFEQYF	TGTGCCAGCAGCCAAGGGCAGATAGCGTTCGAGCAGTACTTC	TRBJ2-7	-	TRBV14	-
CASSPQKGQELNTEAFF	TGTGCCAGCTCACCACAAAAGGGACAAGAACTGAACACTGAAGCTTTCTTT	TRBJ1-1	-	TRBV18	-
CASSLVGGVGYTF	TGTGCCAGCAGCTTAGTAGGTGGGGTTGGCTACACCTTC	TRBJ1-2	-	TRBV7-9	once
CAGQGGSNQPQHF	TGTGCCGGACAGGGGGGAAGCAATCAGCCCCAGCATTTT	TRBJ1-5	TRBD1	TRBV7-9	-
CASSPGFSTDTQYF	TGTGCCAGCAGCCCCGGCTTTAGCACAGATACGCAGTATTTT	TRBJ2-3	-	TRBV5-5	-
CASSSHLTGGGYTF	TGTGCCAGCAGTTCACATTTGACGGGGGGGGGCTACACCTTC	TRBJ1-2	-	TRBV27	-
CASSPMTDYTDTQYF	TGTGCCAGCAGCCCAATGACGGACTACACAGATACGCAGTATTTT	TRBJ2-3	-	TRBV11-3	-
CASSEAYLRTGSNYGYTF	TGTGCCAGCAGTGAAGCGTATCTCAGGACGGGATCTAACTATGGCTACACCTTC	TRBJ1-2	-	TRBV6-1	-
CASSEMGPILHEQYF	TGTGCCAGCAGTGAAATGGGTCCTATACTCCACGAGCAGTACTTC	TRBJ2-7	-	TRBV6-1	-
CASSLGPESYGYTF	TGTGCCAGCAGCTTAGGTCCAGAATCCTATGGCTACACCTTC	TRBJ1-2	-	TRBV11-3	-
CASSQQGSNEKLFF	TGCGCCAGCAGTCAACAGGGGTCTAATGAAAAACTGTTTTTT	TRBJ1-4	TRBD1	TRBV4-1	-
CASSAPSPQETQYF	TGTGCCAGCAGCGCGCCGAGCCCCCAAGAGACCCAGTACTTC	TRBJ2-5	-	TRBV5-4	-
CASSFPGRGYEQYF	TGTGCCAGCAGCTTCCCTGGGAGGGGCTACGAGCAGTACTTC	TRBJ2-7	TRBD2	TRBV5-6	-
CASSDGHNQPQHF	TGCGCCAGCAGTGACGGACACAATCAGCCCCAGCATTTT	TRBJ1-5	-	TRBV5-1	-
CASSLGSAGNTIYF	TGTGCCAGCAGCTTAGGGTCAGCTGGAAACACCATATATTTT	TRBJ1-3	-	TRBV11-2	few
CASSVPRDRVGTEAFF	TGTGCCAGCAGTGTCCCCAGGGACAGGGTGGGCACTGAAGCTTTCTTT	TRBJ1-1	TRBD1	TRBV2	-
CASSEAGRGGNTEAFF	TGTGCCAGCAGTGAAGCAGGGAGGGGTGGGAACACTGAAGCTTTCTTT	TRBJ1-1	-	TRBV25-1	-
CASSWTSGGLIYEQYF	TGTGCCAGCAGCTGGACTAGCGGGGGCCTAATCTACGAGCAGTACTTC	TRBJ2-7	TRBD2	TRBV5-4	-
CASSPMETGGAYGYTF	TGTGCCAGCAGCCCGATGGAGACAGGGGGAGCCTATGGCTACACCTTC	TRBJ1-2	TRBD1	TRBV5-4	-
CATLSGGTYNEQFF	TGTGCCACCCTGAGCGGGGGTACCTACAATGAGCAGTTCTTC	TRBJ2-1	TRBD2	TRBV28	-
CASGQQGLAGETQYF	TGTGCTAGTGGTCAACAGGGACTAGCGGGGGAGACCCAGTACTTC	TRBJ2-5	TRBD2	TRBV12-5	-
CASSSQGSGSGELFF	TGTGCCAGCAGCTCCCAGGGTAGCGGAAGCGGGGAGCTGTTTTTT	TRBJ2-2	-	TRBV7-3	-
CASSLDLSREAFF	TGTGCCAGCAGCTTAGATTTATCCCGTGAAGCTTTCTTT	TRBJ1-1	-	TRBV11-2	-
CASSTDPSYEQYF	TGTGCCAGCAGTACGGACCCCTCCTACGAGCAGTACTTC	TRBJ2-7	-	TRBV2	once
CSVYRGGLDGEQFF	TGCAGCGTCTACCGGGGGGGACTAGACGGAGAGCAGTTCTTC	TRBJ2-1	TRBD2	TRBV29-1	-
CASSAGQGTEAFF	TGTGCCAGCAGCGCCGGACAGGGAACTGAAGCTTTCTTT	TRBJ1-1	TRBD1	TRBV7-3	few
CAISDGTGANTEAFF	TGTGCCATCAGTGACGGGACAGGGGCGAACACTGAAGCTTTCTTT	TRBJ1-1	TRBD1	TRBV10-3	once
CASSADRGNQPQHF	TGTGCCAGCAGTGCGGACAGGGGAAATCAGCCCCAGCATTTT	TRBJ1-5	TRBD1	TRBV6-1	-